This paragraph covers one TCR beta chain sequence. This sample is part of a study of cytomegalovirus exposure and HLA in healthy donors. Donors sampled were nominally healthy, though unrecorded immune exposures were likely. CDR1 LGHNA and CDR2 YSLEER come from the germline V gene. The CDR3 is 14 residues long. V lost 3 bases and J 4 bases, leaving 12 bases between the germline ends. The PCR was carried out with 60 Vbeta primers and 13 Jbeta primers. Sequencing was performed with immunoSEQ multiplex PCR; in TCRdb, only in-frame clones are kept and a portion is missing. The sample has some 150,000 clones, less than 80% seen once.

Sequenced input: PBMCs. The chain has TRBV4-3 and TRBJ2-5; tentatively, D is TRBD2 (5 bases). The source of this sequence is a man aged 30-40 years in good health and CMV-seronegative. The chain's CDR3 is CASSHLNGGETQYF. The CDR3 DNA follows: TGCGCCAGCAGCCATCTTAACGGAGGAGAGACCCAGTACTTC.